One T cell receptor beta chain is described in this entry. Its specificity is unknown. The data originate from a study of shared clonotypes between healthy human individuals. Study observations and caveats: Deeper or shallower sequencing was expected to change how clonotypes are shared among donors.

Clones were read by immunoSEQ multiplex PCR, and TCRdb kept only the in-frame ones, dropping some. The sample gives about 2.3 million clones, more than 80% of which show up once; 0.35% to 0.5% is in the top ten. A split of CD4+ cells into CD45RA+ naive and CD45RA-negative memory subsets was performed. Sample: naive CD4+ T cells from PBMCs. Specified subset: CD45RA+ positively selected. This receptor was identified in a man younger than 35 in good health. Some clones in this sample may be carry-over from other donors' samples.

The CDR3, as DNA: TGTGCCAGCAGTGTTCAGGGGGGGAATACTGAAGCTTTCTTT. This translates into CASSVQGGNTEAFF. The chain carries TRBV6-4 and TRBJ1-1; TRBD1 matches 7 bases. In germline, CDR1 is MRHNA, CDR2 SNTAGT. This CDR3 is 14 amino acids long. V gave up 4 bases and J gave up 5 bases; unmatched junction bases: 7.